This TCR beta chain was recorded in a study of CD8 T cells in Susac syndrome. Whole-study results and caveats: The authors acknowledged that the study's TCR sequencing and HLA analysis involved relatively few individuals.

RNA amounts of about 0.5 to 1 ug underwent reverse transcription with random hexamers. The immunoSEQ assay covered 54 Vbeta and 13 Jbeta segments for CDR3. TCRdb re-derived calls from the immunoSEQ multiplex PCR reads in MiXCR, one entry per CDR3 protein. This sample has some 120,000 distinct CDR3 sequences; approximately 93% occur once, and the top ten carry around 0.3%. V was cut by 3 bases and J by 6 bases, with 11 bases left in between. This CDR3 is 12 amino acids long. The germline gives CDR1 SQVTM, CDR2 ANQGSEA. For this clonotype: What it binds is unknown.

Stable or active relapsing-remitting multiple sclerosis, untreated and meeting revised McDonald criteria, defined the controls. This TCR derives from a human donor with multiple sclerosis. The chain recombines TRBV29-1 with TRBJ1-1; tentatively, D is TRBD1 (5 bases). Sequencing was done on a sample of CD8+ T cells from PBMCs. The chain's CDR3 is CSVEGGLPEAFF. The CDR3 nucleotides read TGCAGCGTTGAGGGGGGGTTACCTGAAGCTTTCTTT.